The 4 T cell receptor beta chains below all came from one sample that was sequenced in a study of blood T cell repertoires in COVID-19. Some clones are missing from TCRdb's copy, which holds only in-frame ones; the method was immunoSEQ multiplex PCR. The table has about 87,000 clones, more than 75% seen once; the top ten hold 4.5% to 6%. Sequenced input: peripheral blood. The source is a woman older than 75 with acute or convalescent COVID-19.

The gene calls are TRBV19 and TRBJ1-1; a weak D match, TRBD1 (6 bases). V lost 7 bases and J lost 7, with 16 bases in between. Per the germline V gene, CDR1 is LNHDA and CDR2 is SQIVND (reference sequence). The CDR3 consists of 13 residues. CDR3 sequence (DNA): TGTGCCAGTAACCGACAGGCTGGGGGTGAAGCTTTCTTT. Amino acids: CASNRQAGGEAFF.

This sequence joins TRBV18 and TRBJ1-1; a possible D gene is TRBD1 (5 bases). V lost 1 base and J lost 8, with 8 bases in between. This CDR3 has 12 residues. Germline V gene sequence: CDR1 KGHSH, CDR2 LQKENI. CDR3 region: CASSPRGVEAFF. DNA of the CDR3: TGTGCCAGCTCACCACGGGGGGTCGAAGCTTTCTTT.

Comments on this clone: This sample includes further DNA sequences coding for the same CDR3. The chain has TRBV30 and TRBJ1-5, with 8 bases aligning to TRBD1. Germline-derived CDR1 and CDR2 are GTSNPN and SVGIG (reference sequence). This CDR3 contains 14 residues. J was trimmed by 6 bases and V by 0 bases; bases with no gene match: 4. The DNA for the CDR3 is TGTGCCTGGAGTGTTGGACAGGGCCGTCAGCCCCAGCATTTT. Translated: CAWSVGQGRQPQHF.

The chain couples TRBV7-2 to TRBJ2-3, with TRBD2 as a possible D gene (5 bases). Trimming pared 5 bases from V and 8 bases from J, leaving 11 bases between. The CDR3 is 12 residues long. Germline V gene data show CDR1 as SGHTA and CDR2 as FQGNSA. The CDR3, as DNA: TGTGCCAGCAGCGTCGAGGGCCCTACGCAGTATTTT. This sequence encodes CASSVEGPTQYF.